The 5 T cell receptor beta chains reported below all come from one sample, sequenced in a study of cytomegalovirus exposure and HLA in healthy donors. 13 Jbeta primers and 60 Vbeta primers were used for the PCR. Assay used: immunoSEQ multiplex PCR; TCRdb lists only in-frame clones, some missing. The sample shows 150,000 to 200,000 clones, around 79% of them seen only once. Source material: PBMCs. The receptor set was obtained from a woman in her forties in good health and CMV-seropositive.

The chain has TRBV30 and TRBJ2-1; 9 bases are shared with TRBD1. Losses at the gene ends were 4 bases for V and 8 bases for J; bases not matched to a gene: 9. CDR3 length equals 14 residues. Per the germline V gene, CDR1 is GTSNPN and CDR2 is SVGIG (reference sequence). The CDR3, as DNA: TGTGCCTGGACCCCGGCGGGACAGGGAGATGAGCAGTTCTTC. Protein sequence: CAWTPAGQGDEQFF.

For the CDR3, the DNA is TGTGCCACCAGCAGAGAGCCCAATGAGGGGGGGGCGGCGGACACTGAAGCTTTCTTT. Amino acid sequence: CATSREPNEGGAADTEAFF. V is TRBV15 and J is TRBJ1-1, with TRBD1 as a possible D gene (6 bases). CDR3 size: 19 residues. Germline lookup yields CDR1 LNHNV and CDR2 YYDKDF (reference sequence). V was clipped by 0 bases and J by 3 bases, with 23 bases between them. Full variable domain (remainder filled in from reference TRBV15 and TRBJ1-1): DAMVIQNPRYQVTQFGKPVTLSCSQTLNHNVMYWYQQKSSQAPKLLFHYYDKDFNNEADTPDNFQSRRPNTSFCFLDIRSPGLGDTAMYLCATSREPNEGGAADTEAFFGQGTRLTVV.

J is TRBJ1-1 and V is TRBV30; D not resolved. The CDR3 spans 10 residues. V lost 4 bases, J lost 4 bases, and 4 bases lay in between. CDR1 is GTSNPN and CDR2 is SVGIG in the germline V gene (reference sequence). This CDR3 reads CAWTGTEAFF. The CDR3 coding sequence is TGTGCCTGGACGGGCACTGAAGCTTTCTTT.

The table lists this clone with a count of one. The junction does not match germline at one end; this may be a read error. The chain links TRBV7-9 to TRBJ2-5, with TRBD2 matching over 11 bases. CDR1 and CDR2 from the germline V gene are SEHNR and FQNEAQ (reference sequence). The CDR3 is made up of 12 amino acids. The chain's CDR3 is CSSRLAGETQYF. CDR3 nucleotides: TGTTCCAGCAGACTAGCGGGGGAGACCCAGTACTTC.

The J gene is TRBJ2-2, the V gene TRBV11-2; 8 nucleotides align to TRBD1. J lost 2 bases, V lost 4 bases, and 3 bases had no gene match. Germline values: CDR1 SGHAT, CDR2 FQNNGV. The CDR3 contains 15 residues. CDR3 region: CASSSGQGNTGELFF. The CDR3 nucleotides read TGTGCCAGCAGCTCCGGACAGGGAAACACCGGGGAGCTGTTTTTT.